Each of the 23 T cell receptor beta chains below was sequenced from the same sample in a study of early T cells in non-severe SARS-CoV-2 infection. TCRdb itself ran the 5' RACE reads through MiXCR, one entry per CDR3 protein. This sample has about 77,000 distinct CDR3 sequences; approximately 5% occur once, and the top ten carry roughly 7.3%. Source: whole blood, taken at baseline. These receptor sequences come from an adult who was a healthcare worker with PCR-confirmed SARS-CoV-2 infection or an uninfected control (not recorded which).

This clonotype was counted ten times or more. In DNA form, the CDR3 reads TGTGCCAGCAGCTTAGGGGCAATCCCCTCGGATACGCAGTATTTT. Amino acids: CASSLGAIPSDTQYF. The chain carries TRBV7-7 and TRBJ2-3; D unclear. Germline V gives CDR1 SSHAT, CDR2 FNYEAQ (reference sequence). The CDR3 extends over 15 amino acids. Trimming cost V 1 base and J 6 bases, with 14 bases left between them.

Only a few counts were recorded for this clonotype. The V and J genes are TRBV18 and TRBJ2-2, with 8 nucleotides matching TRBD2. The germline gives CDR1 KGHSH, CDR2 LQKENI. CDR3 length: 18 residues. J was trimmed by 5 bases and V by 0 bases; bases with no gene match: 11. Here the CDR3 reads CASSPPDRGGAWTGELFF. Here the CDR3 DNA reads TGTGCCAGCTCACCACCGGACCGGGGGGGCGCGTGGACCGGGGAGCTGTTTTTT. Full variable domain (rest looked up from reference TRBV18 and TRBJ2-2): NAGVMQNPRHLVRRRGQEARLRCSPMKGHSHVYWYRQLPEEGLKFMVYLQKENIIDESGMPKERFSAEFPKEGPSILRIQQVVRGDSAAYFCASSPPDRGGAWTGELFFGEGSRLTVL.

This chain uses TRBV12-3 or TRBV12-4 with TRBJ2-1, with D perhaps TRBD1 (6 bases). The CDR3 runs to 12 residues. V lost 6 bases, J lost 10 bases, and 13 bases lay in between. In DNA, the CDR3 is TGTGCCAGCAGACCGGACAGTATAGAGCAGTTCTTC. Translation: CASRPDSIEQFF.

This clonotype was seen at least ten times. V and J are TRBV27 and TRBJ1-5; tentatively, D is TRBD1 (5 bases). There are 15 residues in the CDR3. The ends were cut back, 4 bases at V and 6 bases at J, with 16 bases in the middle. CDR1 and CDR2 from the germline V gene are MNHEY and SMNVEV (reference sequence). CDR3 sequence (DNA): TGTGCCAGCAGTTCCGCGGTCCTCGGGGGTCAGCCCCAGCATTTT. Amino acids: CASSSAVLGGQPQHF.

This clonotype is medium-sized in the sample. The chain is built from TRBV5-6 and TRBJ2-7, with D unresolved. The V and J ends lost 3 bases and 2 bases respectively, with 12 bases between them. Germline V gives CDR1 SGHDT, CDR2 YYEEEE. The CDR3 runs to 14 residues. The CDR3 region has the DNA TGTGCCAGCAGCTCCGAGATCGCCACCTACGAGCAGTACTTC. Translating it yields CASSSEIATYEQYF.

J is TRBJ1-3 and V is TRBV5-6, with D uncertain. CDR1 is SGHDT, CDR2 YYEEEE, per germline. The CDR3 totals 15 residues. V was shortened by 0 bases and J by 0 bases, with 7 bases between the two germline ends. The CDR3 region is CASSLAPSSGNTIYF. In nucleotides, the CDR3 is TGTGCCAGCAGCTTGGCTCCGAGCTCTGGAAACACCATATATTTT.

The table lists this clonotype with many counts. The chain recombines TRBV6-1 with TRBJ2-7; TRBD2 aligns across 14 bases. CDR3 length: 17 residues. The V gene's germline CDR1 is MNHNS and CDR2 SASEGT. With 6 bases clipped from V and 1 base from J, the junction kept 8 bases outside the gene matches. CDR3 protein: CASSLRLAGGPSYEQYF. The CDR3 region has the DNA TGTGCCAGCAGCTTGAGACTAGCGGGAGGGCCTTCCTACGAGCAGTACTTC.

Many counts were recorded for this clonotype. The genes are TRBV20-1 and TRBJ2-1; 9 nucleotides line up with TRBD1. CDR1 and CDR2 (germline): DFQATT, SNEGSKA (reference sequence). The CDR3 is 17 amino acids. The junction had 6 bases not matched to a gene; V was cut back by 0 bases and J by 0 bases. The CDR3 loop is CSARDRTGAISYNEQFF. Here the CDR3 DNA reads TGCAGTGCTAGAGACCGGACAGGGGCAATCTCCTACAATGAGCAGTTCTTC.

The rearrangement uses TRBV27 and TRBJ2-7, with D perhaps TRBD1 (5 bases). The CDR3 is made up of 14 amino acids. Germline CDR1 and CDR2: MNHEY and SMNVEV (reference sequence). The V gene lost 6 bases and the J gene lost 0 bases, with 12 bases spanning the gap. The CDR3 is CASSPRVYSYEQYF. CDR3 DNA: TGTGCCAGCAGCCCCAGGGTATACTCCTACGAGCAGTACTTC.

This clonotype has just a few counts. Here the CDR3 reads CSVDRAADEQFF. As DNA, the CDR3 is TGCAGCGTTGACCGAGCCGCCGATGAGCAGTTCTTC. This chain links TRBV29-1 with TRBJ2-1; D gene ambiguous. This CDR3 has 12 amino acids. With 3 bases removed from V and 8 bases from J, the gap between germline ends came to 11 bases. Per the germline V gene, CDR1 is SQVTM and CDR2 is ANQGSEA.

As DNA, the CDR3 is TGTGCCAGCAGCTTCCATACGCAGTATTTT. Its translation: CASSFHTQYF. The chain employs TRBV11-2 and TRBJ2-3; D gene ambiguous. The germline CDR1 and CDR2 sequences are SGHAT and FQNNGV. V was trimmed by 3 bases and J by 7 bases, leaving 2 bases between them. CDR3 size: 10 residues.

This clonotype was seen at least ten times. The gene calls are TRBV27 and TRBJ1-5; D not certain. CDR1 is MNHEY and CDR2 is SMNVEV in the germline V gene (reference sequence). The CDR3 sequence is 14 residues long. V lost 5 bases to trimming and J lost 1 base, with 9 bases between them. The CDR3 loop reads CASSRLQSNQPQHF. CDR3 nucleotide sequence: TGTGCCAGCAGTCGGCTACAGAGCAATCAGCCCCAGCATTTT.

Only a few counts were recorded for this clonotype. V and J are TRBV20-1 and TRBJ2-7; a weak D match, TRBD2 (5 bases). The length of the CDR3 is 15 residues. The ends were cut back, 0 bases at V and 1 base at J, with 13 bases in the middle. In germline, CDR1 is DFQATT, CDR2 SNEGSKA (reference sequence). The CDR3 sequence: CSARDPQRPSYEQYF. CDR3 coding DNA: TGCAGTGCTAGAGATCCCCAGCGGCCTTCCTACGAGCAGTACTTC.

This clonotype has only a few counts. The DNA for the CDR3 is TGTGCCAGTAGAAAAACCGGGGAGCTGTTTTTT. Encoded protein: CASRKTGELFF. The J gene is TRBJ2-2, the V gene TRBV19; D gene uncertain. Germline assignment: CDR1 LNHDA and CDR2 SQIVND (reference sequence). V lost 6 bases to trimming and J lost 5 bases, with 4 bases between them. There are 11 residues in the CDR3.

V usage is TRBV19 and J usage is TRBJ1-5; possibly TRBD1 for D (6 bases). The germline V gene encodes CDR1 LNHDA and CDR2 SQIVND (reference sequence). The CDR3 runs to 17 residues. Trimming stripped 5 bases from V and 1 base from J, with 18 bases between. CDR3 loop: CASSGGRGGISNQPQHF. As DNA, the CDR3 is TGTGCCAGTAGTGGTGGCAGGGGAGGAATAAGCAATCAGCCCCAGCATTTT.

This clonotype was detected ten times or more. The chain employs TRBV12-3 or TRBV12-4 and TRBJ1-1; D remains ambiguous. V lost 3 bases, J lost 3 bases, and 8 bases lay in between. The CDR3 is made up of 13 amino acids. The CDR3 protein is CASSFVGYTEAFF. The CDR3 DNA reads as TGTGCCAGCAGTTTCGTGGGATACACTGAAGCTTTCTTT.

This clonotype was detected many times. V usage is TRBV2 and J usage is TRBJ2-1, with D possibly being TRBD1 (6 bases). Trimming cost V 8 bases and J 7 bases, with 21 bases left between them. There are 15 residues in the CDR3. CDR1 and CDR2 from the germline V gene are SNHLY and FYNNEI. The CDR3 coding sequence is TGTGCCAGCCACTTGGTGGCAGGGGAAGAGAATGAGCAGTTCTTC. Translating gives CASHLVAGEENEQFF.

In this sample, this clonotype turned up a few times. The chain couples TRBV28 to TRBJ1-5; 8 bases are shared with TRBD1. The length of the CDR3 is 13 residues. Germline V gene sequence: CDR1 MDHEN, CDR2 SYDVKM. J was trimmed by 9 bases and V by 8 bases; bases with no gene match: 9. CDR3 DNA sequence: TGTGCCAGCGGAGCCACAGGGGGAAGGCCCCAGCATTTT. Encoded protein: CASGATGGRPQHF.

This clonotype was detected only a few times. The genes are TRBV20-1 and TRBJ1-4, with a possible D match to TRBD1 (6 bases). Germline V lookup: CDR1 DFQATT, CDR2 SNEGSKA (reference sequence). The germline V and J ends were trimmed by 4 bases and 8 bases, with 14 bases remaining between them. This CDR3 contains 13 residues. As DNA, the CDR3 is TGCAGTGCTACCACAGGGTTTAAGGAAAAACTGTTTTTT. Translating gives CSATTGFKEKLFF.

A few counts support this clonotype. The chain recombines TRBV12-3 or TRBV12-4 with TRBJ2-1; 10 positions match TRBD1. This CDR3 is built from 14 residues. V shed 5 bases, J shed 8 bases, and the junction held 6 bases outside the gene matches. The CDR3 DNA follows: TGTGCCAGCAGTCACCGGGACAGGGGTGATGAGCAGTTCTTC. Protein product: CASSHRDRGDEQFF.

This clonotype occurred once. Here the CDR3 reads CASSLRGTSYNEQFF. The CDR3 DNA reads TGTGCCAGCAGCTTACGGGGAACGTCCTACAATGAGCAGTTCTTC. The rearrangement links TRBV11-2 to TRBJ2-1, with D possibly being TRBD2 (5 bases). Germline CDR1 SGHAT, CDR2 FQNNGV. Deletions cut 2 bases from V and 1 base from J, with 9 bases between. This CDR3 contains 15 residues. Using reference TRBV11-2 and TRBJ2-1 for the parts outside the CDR3, the full variable domain is EAGVAQSPRYKIIEKRQSVAFWCNPISGHATLYWYQQILGQGPKLLIQFQNNGVVDDSQLPKDRFSAERLKGVDSTLKIQPAKLEDSAVYLCASSLRGTSYNEQFFGPGTRLTVL.

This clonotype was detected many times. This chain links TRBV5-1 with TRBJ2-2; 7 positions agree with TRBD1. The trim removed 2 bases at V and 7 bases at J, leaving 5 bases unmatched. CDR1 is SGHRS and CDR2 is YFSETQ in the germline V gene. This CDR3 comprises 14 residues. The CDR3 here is CASSFDREVGELFF. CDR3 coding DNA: TGCGCCAGCAGCTTCGACAGGGAAGTCGGGGAGCTGTTTTTT. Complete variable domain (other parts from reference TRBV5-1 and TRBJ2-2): KAGVTQTPRYLIKTRGQQVTLSCSPISGHRSVSWYQQTPGQGLQFLFEYFSETQRNKGNFPGRFSGRQFSNSRSEMNVSTLELGDSALYLCASSFDREVGELFFGEGSRLTVL.

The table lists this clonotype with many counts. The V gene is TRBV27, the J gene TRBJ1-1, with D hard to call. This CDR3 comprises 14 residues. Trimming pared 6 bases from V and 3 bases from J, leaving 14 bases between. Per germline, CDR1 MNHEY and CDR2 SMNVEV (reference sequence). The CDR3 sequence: CASRENDGYTEAFF. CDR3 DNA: TGTGCCAGCAGAGAAAACGACGGTTACACTGAAGCTTTCTTT.